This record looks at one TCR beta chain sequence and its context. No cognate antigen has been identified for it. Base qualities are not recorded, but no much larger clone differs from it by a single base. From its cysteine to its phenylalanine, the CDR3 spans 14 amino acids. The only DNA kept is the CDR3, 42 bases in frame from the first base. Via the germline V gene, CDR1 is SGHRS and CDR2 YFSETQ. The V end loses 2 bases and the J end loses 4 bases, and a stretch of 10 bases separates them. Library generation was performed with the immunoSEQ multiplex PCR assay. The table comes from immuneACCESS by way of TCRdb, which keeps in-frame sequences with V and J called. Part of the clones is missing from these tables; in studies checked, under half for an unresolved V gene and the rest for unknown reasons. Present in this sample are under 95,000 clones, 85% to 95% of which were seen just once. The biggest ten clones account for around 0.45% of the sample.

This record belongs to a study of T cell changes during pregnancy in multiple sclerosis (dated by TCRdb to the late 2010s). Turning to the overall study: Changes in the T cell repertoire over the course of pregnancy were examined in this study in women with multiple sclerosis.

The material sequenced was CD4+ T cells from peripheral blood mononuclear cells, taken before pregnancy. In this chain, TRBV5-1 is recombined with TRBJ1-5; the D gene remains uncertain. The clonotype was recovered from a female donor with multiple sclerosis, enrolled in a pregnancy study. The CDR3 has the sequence CASSLTPGNQPQHF. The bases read TGCGCCAGCAGCTTAACCCCGGGGAATCAGCCCCAGCATTTT.